These 27 T cell receptor beta chains share one sample of origin, sequenced in a study of molecular identifiers for immune sequencing clone quantification. TCRdb reprocessed the PCR reads with MiXCR, giving one entry per CDR3 protein. The table shows about 510,000 distinct CDR3 sequences, with about a fifth occurring only once. Input material: naive CD8+ T cells from blood, with Jurkat cell RNA spiked in. Sample subset: FACS-sorted CD8+CD4-CCR7+CD45RA+ naive T cells. The origin of the receptors is a human donor in good health. Some libraries in this study had Jurkat cell RNA spiked in.

At least ten counts were recorded for this clonotype. The chain combines TRBV9 with TRBJ2-7, with D uncertain. The germline V gene has CDR1 SGDLS and CDR2 YYNGEE. This CDR3 spans 14 amino acids. The V and J ends lost 4 bases and 0 bases respectively, with 11 bases between them. The CDR3 spells CASSPGWDSYEQYF. In nucleotides, the CDR3 is TGTGCCAGCAGCCCAGGCTGGGACTCCTACGAGCAGTACTTC. The variable domain in full, completed from reference TRBV9 and TRBJ2-7, reads DSGVTQTPKHLITATGQRVTLRCSPRSGDLSVYWYQQSLDQGLQFLIQYYNGEERAKGNILERFSAQQFPDLHSELNLSSLELGDSALYFCASSPGWDSYEQYFGPGTRLTVT.

This chain links TRBV20-1 with TRBJ2-3; D remains unclear. Trimming shortened V by 0 bases and J by 2 bases, and 21 bases separated the two germline ends. CDR1 is DFQATT and CDR2 is SNEGSKA in the germline V gene (reference sequence). The CDR3 length is 18 residues. The DNA for the CDR3 is TGCAGTGCTAGAGATCCCCTAGTGGGCGGAGCCCTCACAGATACGCAGTATTTT. Translated: CSARDPLVGGALTDTQYF.

The rearrangement joins TRBV3-1 to TRBJ1-1; tentatively, D is TRBD1 (6 bases). CDR3 length: 15 residues. CDR1 is LGHDT and CDR2 is YNNKEL in the germline V gene (reference sequence). Trimming took off 1 base at V and 3 bases at J, with 12 bases between the two ends. CDR3 in DNA: TGTGCCAGCAGCCAAGTTAGTACAGGGCACACTGAAGCTTTCTTT. Amino acid sequence: CASSQVSTGHTEAFF.

The rearrangement links TRBV5-4 to TRBJ1-6, with D possibly matching TRBD1 (6 bases). Trimming removed 3 bases at V and 8 bases at J, with 15 bases between. In germline, CDR1 is SGHNT, CDR2 YYREEE (reference sequence). This CDR3 is built from 15 residues. CDR3 sequence reads: CASSYGTRVDSPLHF. CDR3 nucleotide sequence: TGTGCCAGCAGCTACGGGACAAGGGTGGATTCACCCCTCCACTTT. Supplemented by reference TRBV5-4 and TRBJ1-6, the full variable domain reads ETGVTQSPTHLIKTRGQQVTLRCSSQSGHNTVSWYQQALGQGPQFIFQYYREEENGRGNFPPRFSGLQFPNYSSELNVNALELDDSALYLCASSYGTRVDSPLHFGNGTRLTVT.

To note about this clonotype: A read error may be the cause here, since a much bigger clone is one base away. The chain carries TRBV15 and TRBJ1-1, with no clear D. CDR3 size: 14 residues. Looked up from germline, CDR1 is LNHNV and CDR2 is YYDKDF (reference sequence). The V and J ends lost 0 bases and 2 bases respectively, with 7 bases between them. CDR3 nucleotides: TGTGCCACCAGCAGAGAGAAGGTCAACACTGAAGCTTTCTTT. This codes for CATSREKVNTEAFF.

V usage is TRBV20-1 and J usage is TRBJ1-1, with D possibly TRBD1 on 5 matching bases. CDR3 length: 14 amino acids. CDR1 is DFQATT and CDR2 is SNEGSKA in the germline V gene (reference sequence). The CDR3 DNA reads as TGCAGGACTGACGGGGGTTTAAGAAACACTGAAGCTTTCTTT. Its protein product is CRTDGGLRNTEAFF.

This clonotype was seen ten or more times. The chain couples TRBV4-3 to TRBJ1-4; D uncertain. Germline-derived CDR1 and CDR2 are LGHNA and YSLEER. Trimming cost V 0 bases and J 5 bases, with 10 bases left between them. The CDR3 totals 15 residues. CDR3 nucleotide sequence: TGCGCCAGCAGCCAAGAAACGATGGGGAATGAAAAACTGTTTTTT. Translating gives CASSQETMGNEKLFF.

Only a few counts were recorded for this clonotype. The rearrangement links TRBV27 to TRBJ1-1, with D tentatively TRBD1 (6 bases). CDR1 is MNHEY and CDR2 is SMNVEV in the germline V gene (reference sequence). The CDR3 sequence is 16 residues long. Trimming left V 0 bases short and J 2 bases short, with 13 bases between. The CDR3 is CASSLSVGAANTEAFF. The CDR3 coding sequence is TGTGCCAGCAGTTTATCGGTGGGGGCTGCAAACACTGAAGCTTTCTTT.

This clonotype showed up just a few times. CDR3 loop: CASSPGAGGTDTQYF. CDR3 nucleotide sequence: TGTGCCAGCAGCCCCGGGGCGGGGGGTACAGATACGCAGTATTTT. V is TRBV7-6 and J is TRBJ2-3; 8 bases line up with TRBD2. CDR1 and CDR2 from the germline V gene are SGHVS and FNYEAQ. This CDR3 is 15 amino acids long. V was pared by 5 bases and J by 3 bases, with 7 bases of the junction left unmatched.

This clonotype was seen a handful of times. The chain couples TRBV19 to TRBJ1-3, with D unclear. CDR3 length equals 15 residues. The germline CDR1 and CDR2 sequences are LNHDA and SQIVND (reference sequence). V shed 5 bases and J shed 0 bases, with 11 bases lying between them. The CDR3 nucleotides are TGTGCCAGTAGTGCTAATAGGATCTCTGGAAACACCATATATTTT. Protein product: CASSANRISGNTIYF.

This clonotype was seen more than once but under ten times. This sequence joins TRBV30 and TRBJ1-1; the D is unclear. The CDR3 is made up of 14 amino acids. Germline loops: CDR1 GTSNPN, CDR2 SVGIG (reference sequence). V was cut by 0 bases and J by 0 bases, with 8 bases left in between. The CDR3 DNA sequence: TGTGCCTGGAGTGTGGATTCCATGAACACTGAAGCTTTCTTT. Protein: CAWSVDSMNTEAFF.

This clonotype was detected ten times or more. This chain joins TRBV12-3 or TRBV12-4 and TRBJ2-5, with D possibly called TRBD1 or TRBD2 (6 bases each). Trimming took 5 bases from V and 4 from J, leaving 17 bases between them. The CDR3 length is 15 residues. The CDR3 nucleotides are TGTGCCAGCAGTCCCCCCCAAGGGGGGTTAGAGACCCAGTACTTC. Translating it yields CASSPPQGGLETQYF.

This clonotype showed up many times. The rearrangement uses TRBV11-1 and TRBJ2-3, with TRBD2 matching 7 bases. The germline gives CDR1 SGHAT, CDR2 FQDESV (reference sequence). CDR3 length: 14 residues. The V segment lost 4 bases and the J segment 2 bases; nucleotides outside the gene matches: 3. The CDR3 sequence: CASSSSGHTDTQYF. CDR3 sequence (DNA): TGTGCCAGCAGCTCTAGCGGACACACAGATACGCAGTATTTT.

The genes are TRBV7-9 and TRBJ2-5; a weak D match, TRBD1 (6 bases). The CDR3 runs to 15 residues. Trimming took off 4 bases at V and 2 bases at J, with 14 bases between the two ends. From germline, CDR1 is SEHNR and CDR2 FQNEAQ (reference sequence). The CDR3 reads CASSSLTGIQETQYF. The CDR3, as DNA: TGTGCCAGCAGCTCCTTAACAGGGATTCAAGAGACCCAGTACTTC.

CDR3 region: CASSLRTSGGYNEQFF. The CDR3 DNA is TGCGCCAGCAGCTTGCGAACTAGCGGGGGTTACAATGAGCAGTTCTTC. This sequence joins TRBV5-1 and TRBJ2-1, with TRBD2 matching 11 bases. The CDR3 has 16 amino acids. V lost 1 base, J lost 4 bases, and 4 bases stayed unmatched. Germline CDR1 and CDR2: SGHRS and YFSETQ.

This clonotype has a handful of counts. The V call is TRBV9, the J call TRBJ1-2; 7 bases fit TRBD1. Germline values: CDR1 SGDLS, CDR2 YYNGEE. There are 17 residues in the CDR3. V lost 4 bases and J lost 5; bases outside the gene matches: 17. CDR3 sequence reads: CASSNTNRGRGRYGYTF. For the CDR3, the DNA is TGTGCCAGCAGCAATACAAACAGGGGACGAGGACGTTATGGCTACACCTTC.

The sample holds many counts of this clonotype. The V call is TRBV7-9, the J call TRBJ2-7; TRBD2 might be the D (6 bases). Germline-derived CDR1 and CDR2 are SEHNR and FQNEAQ (reference sequence). Trimming left V 4 bases short and J 6 bases short, with 10 bases between. This CDR3 contains 12 residues. Written as DNA, the CDR3 is TGTGCCAGCAGCTCTCTCGGGGGCGAGCAGTACTTC. It specifies CASSSLGGEQYF.

Concerning this clonotype: An end of the junction does not agree with germline; a read error may underlie this. The chain combines TRBV4-1 with TRBJ2-2; D assignment may be TRBD1 or TRBD2 (6 bases each). CDR3 length: 15 amino acids. In germline, CDR1 is MGHRA, CDR2 YSYEKL. CDR3 sequence: CASSPLGGDTGKLFF. The DNA for the CDR3 is TGCGCCAGCAGCCCCCTCGGGGGCGACACCGGGAAGCTGTTTTTT.

The V and J genes are TRBV5-1 and TRBJ1-1, with 8 positions matching TRBD1. There are 15 residues in the CDR3. With V trimmed by 4 bases and J by 0 bases, 5 bases remained unmatched. The germline gives CDR1 SGHRS, CDR2 YFSETQ. The CDR3 DNA reads TGCGCCAGCAGCGAAAGGACAGGGATGAACACTGAAGCTTTCTTT. Protein sequence: CASSERTGMNTEAFF.

This clonotype was observed at least ten times. The V call is TRBV4-3, the J call TRBJ2-7; TRBD2 aligns across 8 bases. CDR3 length: 15 residues. The V gene's germline CDR1 is LGHNA and CDR2 YSLEER. Germline trimming cut 0 bases from V and 6 bases from J; bases unmatched to any gene: 7. The CDR3 reads CASSQDPGTSGEQYF. The CDR3 DNA reads as TGCGCCAGCAGCCAAGACCCCGGGACTAGTGGCGAGCAGTACTTC.

With regard to this clonotype: This may arise from a read error, as a much more abundant clone is one base away. The chain uses TRBV20-1 and TRBJ2-7; unclear D gene. The CDR3 sequence is 16 residues long. Germline values: CDR1 DFQATT, CDR2 SNEGSKA (reference sequence). The CDR3 reads CSARATLVQSSYEQCF. The CDR3 nucleotides are TGCAGTGCTAGAGCTACCCTAGTACAGAGCTCCTACGAGCAGTGCTTC.

This chain joins TRBV4-3 and TRBJ2-2, with 9 bases that match TRBD1. Germline V gene sequence: CDR1 LGHNA, CDR2 YSLEER. The length of the CDR3 is 20 residues. Germline trimming cut 0 bases from V and 1 base from J; bases unmatched to any gene: 12. The DNA of the CDR3 is TGCGCCAGCAGCCAAGAAGAGGGGACAGGGAGGTTTGGGAACACCGGGGAGCTGTTTTTT. Its protein product is CASSQEEGTGRFGNTGELFF.

This clonotype was observed a handful of times. The chain recombines TRBV12-3 or TRBV12-4 with TRBJ1-2; 11 nucleotides align to TRBD1. CDR3 length: 14 residues. With V trimmed by 5 bases and J by 8 bases, 7 bases remained unmatched. CDR3 nucleotide sequence: TGTGCCAGCAGTACCGGGACAGGGGGTTGGGGCTACACCTTC. Translating it yields CASSTGTGGWGYTF.

This clonotype was counted many times. The V gene is TRBV14, the J gene TRBJ2-7; 7 nucleotides match TRBD2. Trimming took 0 bases from V and 6 from J; bases not matched to a gene: 8. The CDR3 length is 15 residues. Germline CDR1 and CDR2: SGHDN and FVKESK. The DNA of the CDR3 is TGTGCCAGCAGCCAAGATCGGTCGGGACTAAGCGAGCAGTACTTC. Its protein is CASSQDRSGLSEQYF.

V is TRBV4-1 and J is TRBJ2-7, with TRBD1 as a possible D gene (5 bases). V was clipped by 3 bases and J by 7 bases, with 10 bases between them. CDR3 length: 12 amino acids. Germline V lookup: CDR1 MGHRA, CDR2 YSYEKL. CDR3 protein: CASSQTTGEQYF. The CDR3 coding sequence is TGCGCCAGCAGCCAGACCACAGGAGAGCAGTACTTC.

This clonotype was counted only a few times. This chain joins TRBV19 and TRBJ2-3; TRBD2 agrees at 12 bases. CDR1 is LNHDA and CDR2 is SQIVND in the germline V gene (reference sequence). This CDR3 contains 15 residues. The V and J ends lost 5 bases and 5 bases, in that order; junction bases with no gene match: 5. The CDR3 region has the DNA TGTGCCAGTAGTTCTAGCGGGGGGGCGGGAGATACGCAGTATTTT. Its protein is CASSSSGGAGDTQYF.

As to this clonotype: A much larger clone sits a single nucleotide away, making a read error possible. V and J are TRBV5-4 and TRBJ2-7, with D possibly being TRBD2 (6 bases). CDR3 length: 13 residues. The germline gives CDR1 SGHNT, CDR2 YYREEE (reference sequence). The CDR3: CASGAGGGYERYF. As DNA, the CDR3 is TGTGCCAGCGGAGCGGGCGGCGGCTACGAGCGGTACTTC. Full variable domain (missing parts from reference TRBV5-4 and TRBJ2-7): ETGVTQSPTHLIKTRGQQVTLRCSSQSGHNTVSWYQQALGQGPQFIFQYYREEENGRGNFPPRFSGLQFPNYSSELNVNALELDDSALYLCASGAGGGYERYFGPGTRLTVT.